The clone carrying this TCR beta chain was detected a few times. The antigen remains unidentified. The repertoire was sequenced with immunoSEQ multiplex PCR; TCRdb's copy has only in-frame clones and lacks some. This sample has over 65,000 clones, with 90% to 95% found just once. V gave up 5 bases and J gave up 4 bases, with 10 bases separating them. Germline V gene sequence: CDR1 KGHDR, CDR2 SFDVKD. This CDR3 is 13 amino acids long. These data originate in a study of T cell responses to AZD1222 COVID-19 vaccine. Study-wide results and caveats: The study found vaccine-associated CD4 TCRs spanning spike, dominant at 160-218 and 743-854.

The sequences come from peripheral blood, collected on day 0 of MenACWY control vaccination. The TCR originated in an adult in good health. J is TRBJ1-2 and V is TRBV24-1, with D maybe TRBD1 (5 bases). The CDR3 is CATSVSGAYGYTF. The CDR3 DNA reads TGTGCCACCAGTGTAAGCGGGGCCTATGGCTACACCTTC.